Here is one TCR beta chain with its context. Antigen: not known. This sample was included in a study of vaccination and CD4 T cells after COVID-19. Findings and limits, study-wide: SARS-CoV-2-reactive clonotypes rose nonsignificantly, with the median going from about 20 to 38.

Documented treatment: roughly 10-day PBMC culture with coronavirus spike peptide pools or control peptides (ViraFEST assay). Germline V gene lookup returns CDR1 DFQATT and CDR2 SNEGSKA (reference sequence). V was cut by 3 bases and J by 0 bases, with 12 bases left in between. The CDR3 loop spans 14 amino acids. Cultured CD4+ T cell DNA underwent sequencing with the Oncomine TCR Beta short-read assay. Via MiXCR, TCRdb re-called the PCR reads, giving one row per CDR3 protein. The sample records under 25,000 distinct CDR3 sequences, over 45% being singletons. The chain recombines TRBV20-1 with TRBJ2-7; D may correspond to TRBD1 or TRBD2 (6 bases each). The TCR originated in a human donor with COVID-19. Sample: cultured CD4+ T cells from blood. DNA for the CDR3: TGCAGTGCTAGCCCGGGGGCCAACTCCTACGAGCAGTACTTC. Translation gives CSASPGANSYEQYF.